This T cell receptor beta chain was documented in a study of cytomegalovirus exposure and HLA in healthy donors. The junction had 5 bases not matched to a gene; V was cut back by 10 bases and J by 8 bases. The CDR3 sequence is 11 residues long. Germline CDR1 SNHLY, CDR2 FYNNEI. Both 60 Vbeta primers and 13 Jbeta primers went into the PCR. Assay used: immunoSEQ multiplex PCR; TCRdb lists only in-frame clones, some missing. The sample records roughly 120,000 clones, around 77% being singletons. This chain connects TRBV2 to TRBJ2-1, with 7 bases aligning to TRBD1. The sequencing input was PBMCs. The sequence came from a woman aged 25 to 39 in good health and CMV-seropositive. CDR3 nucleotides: TGTGCCACCATAGGGACAGATGAGCAGTTCTTC. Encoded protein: CATIGTDEQFF. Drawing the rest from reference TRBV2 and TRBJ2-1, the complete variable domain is EPEVTQTPSHQVTQMGQEVILRCVPISNHLYFYWYRQILGQKVEFLVSFYNNEISEKSEIFDDQFSVERPDGSNFTLKIRSTKLEDSAMYFCATIGTDEQFFGPGTRLTVL.